Listed below are T cell receptor beta chains from one sample, sequenced in a study of CD8 T cells in Susac syndrome. TCRdb recomputed calls from the immunoSEQ multiplex PCR reads with MiXCR, one row per CDR3 protein. Here the sample spans about 150,000 distinct CDR3 sequences, around 95% being singletons. The sample comprised CD4+ T cells from PBMCs. The source of these receptors is a human donor with Susac syndrome. Both conserved end residues are part of each CDR3. D genes are given only for firm matches. Clone sizes are given selectively: once, few, many, or a class where the clone is expanded.

>-|TRBJ2-1|TRBV12-3/TRBV12-4|TRBD2
CASSPTLAGYNEQFF
TGTGCCAGCAGTCCCACCCTAGCGGGGTACAATGAGCAGTTCTTC
>-|TRBJ2-2|TRBV20-1|TRBD2
CSARGPSGVDGYTGELFF
TGCAGTGCTAGAGGCCCTAGCGGGGTCGACGGATATACCGGGGAGCTGTTTTTT
>-|TRBJ2-5|TRBV12-3/TRBV12-4|-
CASRQYQETQYF
TGTGCCAGCCGGCAGTACCAAGAGACCCAGTACTTC
>once|TRBJ2-3|TRBV4-3|-
CASSQRPGDTQYF
TGCGCCAGCAGCCAACGCCCAGGGGATACGCAGTATTTT
>once|TRBJ2-6|TRBV12-3/TRBV12-4|-
CASSLALTGAGANVLTF
TGTGCCAGCAGTCTCGCCCTGACAGGAGCCGGGGCCAACGTCCTGACTTTC
>-|TRBJ2-7|TRBV13|TRBD1
CASSGWDSSYEQYF
TGTGCCAGCAGCGGATGGGACAGCTCCTACGAGCAGTACTTC
>-|TRBJ2-5|TRBV10-3|TRBD1
CAISGQGSETQYF
TGTGCCATCAGTGGACAGGGCTCCGAGACCCAGTACTTC
>-|TRBJ1-6|TRBV9|-
CASRRDHSDSPLHF
TGTGCCAGCAGACGGGACCACAGCGATTCACCCCTCCACTTT
>-|TRBJ2-7|TRBV6-2/TRBV6-3|TRBD1
CASSTPGQGKGEQYF
TGTGCCAGCAGTACTCCGGGACAGGGAAAAGGCGAGCAGTACTTC
>-|TRBJ1-1|TRBV3-1|-
CASRARELNTEAFF
TGTGCCAGCAGGGCCAGGGAACTGAACACTGAAGCTTTCTTT
>-|TRBJ2-3|TRBV3-1|TRBD2
CASSQVRGGRDTQYF
TGTGCCAGCAGCCAAGTACGGGGGGGCCGGGATACGCAGTATTTT
>-|TRBJ2-1|TRBV29-1|-
CSVEQGPHLSPQFF
TGCAGCGTTGAACAGGGGCCTCACCTTTCTCCCCAGTTCTTC
>-|TRBJ2-2|TRBV29-1|-
CSVDGGTGELFF
TGCAGCGTTGACGGGGGCACCGGGGAGCTGTTTTTT
>-|TRBJ1-5|TRBV7-8|-
CASSLGRGQPQHF
TGTGCCAGCAGCTTAGGGCGGGGTCAGCCCCAGCATTTT
>-|TRBJ1-5|TRBV7-9|-
CASSPWVAGSNQPQHF
TGTGCCAGCAGCCCCTGGGTGGCAGGGAGCAATCAGCCCCAGCATTTT
>-|TRBJ1-6|TRBV14|-
CASSHQEDSPLHF
TGTGCCAGCAGCCACCAGGAGGATTCACCCCTCCACTTT
>-|TRBJ2-3|TRBV14|TRBD2
CASSLLRGTETDTQYF
TGTGCCAGCAGCCTTTTGCGGGGGACCGAGACAGATACGCAGTATTTT
>-|TRBJ2-1|TRBV29-1|TRBD2
CSFGLGGVGNEQFF
TGCAGCTTCGGACTAGGCGGTGTTGGAAATGAGCAGTTCTTC
>once|TRBJ1-2|TRBV11-2|-
CASSPNPGTETYYGYTF
TGTGCCAGCAGCCCCAACCCTGGGACGGAAACCTACTATGGCTACACCTTC
>once|TRBJ1-6|TRBV18|-
CASSPPRTMAGSLHF
TGTGCCAGCTCACCACCCCGGACAATGGCGGGTTCCCTCCACTTT
>-|TRBJ2-7|TRBV20-1|-
CSARAGAGYEQYF
TGCAGTGCTAGAGCGGGGGCCGGGTACGAGCAGTACTTC
>-|TRBJ2-7|TRBV10-3|TRBD1
CAIRSGTGAPSGGEQYF
TGTGCCATCAGATCCGGGACAGGGGCCCCCTCAGGTGGCGAGCAGTACTTC
>-|TRBJ2-1|TRBV29-1|-
CSGVDLHHSNEQFF
TGCAGCGGGGTGGACTTACACCATTCCAATGAGCAGTTCTTC
>few|TRBJ1-6|TRBV4-1|-
CASSQAAHSPLHF
TGCGCCAGCAGCCAAGCGGCGCATTCACCCCTCCACTTT
>-|TRBJ1-1|TRBV29-1|-
CSVIGWYTEAFF
TGCAGCGTAATCGGGTGGTACACTGAAGCTTTCTTT
>-|TRBJ1-2|TRBV6-5|TRBD1
CASRRGTGRSYGYTF
TGTGCCAGCAGACGAGGGACAGGGAGATCCTATGGCTACACCTTC
>-|TRBJ2-3|TRBV29-1|TRBD2
CSVASGGADTQYF
TGCAGCGTTGCTAGCGGGGGGGCAGATACGCAGTATTTT
>-|TRBJ1-1|TRBV7-2|-
CASSSQGYTEAFF
TGTGCCAGCAGCTCCCAGGGCTACACTGAAGCTTTCTTT
>-|TRBJ2-5|TRBV29-1|-
CSVPTTRDRQETQYF
TGCAGCGTCCCAACGACAAGAGACAGACAAGAGACCCAGTACTTC
>-|TRBJ1-5|TRBV12-3/TRBV12-4|-
CASSPRSRGNQPQHF
TGTGCCAGCAGTCCCAGGTCTCGGGGCAATCAGCCCCAGCATTTT
>-|TRBJ2-7|TRBV27|-
CASSSPGRLEQYF
TGTGCCAGCAGTTCCCCGGGACGCCTCGAGCAGTACTTC
>-|TRBJ2-6|TRBV7-9|-
CASSPSRANVLTF
TGTGCCAGCAGCCCCTCTAGGGCCAACGTCCTGACTTTC
>once|TRBJ1-2|TRBV3-1|-
CASSLVGSRGYTF
TGTGCCAGCAGCCTAGTTGGATCGCGAGGCTACACCTTC
>once|TRBJ1-1|TRBV29-1|TRBD1
CSVGPTQTGLNTEAFF
TGCAGCGTTGGACCCACGCAGACAGGGCTGAACACTGAAGCTTTCTTT
>-|TRBJ1-5|TRBV20-1|TRBD1
CSAVQGAVRQPQHF
TGCAGTGCTGTACAGGGGGCAGTACGTCAGCCCCAGCATTTT
>few|TRBJ2-1|TRBV7-2|TRBD1
CASRADRGTYNEQFF
TGTGCCAGCAGGGCTGACAGGGGGACCTACAATGAGCAGTTCTTC
>-|TRBJ2-3|TRBV6-4|-
CASSDSRELDTQYF
TGTGCCAGCAGTGACTCCAGGGAATTGGATACGCAGTATTTT
>-|TRBJ2-3|TRBV27|TRBD2
CASSPGLAYTDTQYF
TGTGCCAGCAGTCCGGGACTAGCGTACACAGATACGCAGTATTTT
>-|TRBJ1-1|TRBV9|TRBD1
CASSVVQGANTEAFF
TGTGCCAGCAGCGTAGTGCAGGGGGCGAACACTGAAGCTTTCTTT
>-|TRBJ2-6|TRBV27|-
CASSSGGSSGANVLTF
TGTGCCAGCAGTTCAGGGGGGTCCTCTGGGGCCAACGTCCTGACTTTC
>-|TRBJ1-1|TRBV20-1|-
CSARVRNTEAFF
TGCAGTGCTAGAGTAAGGAACACTGAAGCTTTCTTT
>-|TRBJ1-4|TRBV20-1|-
CSAHDSNEKLFF
TGCAGTGCCCATGACAGTAATGAAAAACTGTTTTTT
>-|TRBJ2-5|TRBV12-3/TRBV12-4|TRBD2
CASSRTSRHETQYF
TGTGCCAGCAGCCGGACTAGCAGGCACGAGACCCAGTACTTC
>-|TRBJ2-3|TRBV10-3|TRBD1
CAITEPGQGRDTQYF
TGTGCCATCACCGAACCCGGACAGGGACGAGATACGCAGTATTTT
>-|TRBJ1-5|TRBV12-3/TRBV12-4|-
CASSLIVRERGEQPQHF
TGTGCCAGCAGTTTGATAGTCCGGGAACGAGGAGAACAGCCCCAGCATTTT
>-|TRBJ2-2|TRBV5-4|-
CASSLGLYTGELFF
TGTGCCAGCAGCTTGGGACTATACACCGGGGAGCTGTTTTTT
>-|TRBJ2-5|TRBV7-2|-
CASGQHQETQYF
TGTGCCAGCGGACAGCACCAAGAGACCCAGTACTTC